This T cell receptor beta chain derives from a study of blood T cell repertoires in COVID-19. Original processing notes: The assay estimated nucleated cells by amplifying reference gene primers. The method was immunoSEQ multiplex PCR; TCRdb's version includes in-frame clones alone and lacks a portion of them. D and trimming were read from the DNA, whereas the V and J calls and clone size are those reported in that table. The sample holds 220,000 or so clones, approximately 81% seen once. The CDR3 is 15 residues long. With 1 base removed from V and 0 bases from J, the gap between germline ends came to 8 bases. Germline V lookup: CDR1 SGHRS, CDR2 YFSETQ.

The origin of this receptor is a man aged 30 to 39 with active or convalescent COVID-19. Sequencing used peripheral blood. The genes are TRBV5-1 and TRBJ1-5; a possible D gene is TRBD1 (5 bases). CDR3 coding DNA: TGCGCCAGCAGCTTGCAGGGACTTAGCAATCAGCCCCAGCATTTT. This gives the protein CASSLQGLSNQPQHF. The whole variable domain, filled in from reference TRBV5-1 and TRBJ1-5, reads KAGVTQTPRYLIKTRGQQVTLSCSPISGHRSVSWYQQTPGQGLQFLFEYFSETQRNKGNFPGRFSGRQFSNSRSEMNVSTLELGDSALYLCASSLQGLSNQPQHFGDGTRLSIL.